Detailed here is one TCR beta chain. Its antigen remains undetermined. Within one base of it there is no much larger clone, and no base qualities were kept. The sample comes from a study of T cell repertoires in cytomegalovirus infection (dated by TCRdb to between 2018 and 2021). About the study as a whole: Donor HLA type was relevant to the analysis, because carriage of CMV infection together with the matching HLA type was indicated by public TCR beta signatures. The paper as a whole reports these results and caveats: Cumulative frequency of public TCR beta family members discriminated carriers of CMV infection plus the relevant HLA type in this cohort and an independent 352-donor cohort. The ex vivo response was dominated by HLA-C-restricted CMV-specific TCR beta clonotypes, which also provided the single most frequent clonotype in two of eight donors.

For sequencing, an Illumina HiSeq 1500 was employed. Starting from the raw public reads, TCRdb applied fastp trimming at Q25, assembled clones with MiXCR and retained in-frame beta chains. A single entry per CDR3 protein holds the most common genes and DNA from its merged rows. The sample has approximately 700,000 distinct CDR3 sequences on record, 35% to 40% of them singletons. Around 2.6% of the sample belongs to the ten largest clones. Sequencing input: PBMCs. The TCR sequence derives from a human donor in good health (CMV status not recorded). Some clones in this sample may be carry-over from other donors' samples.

The CDR3 loop reads CSAEGREGYEQYF. The base sequence is TGCAGTGCTGAGGGGCGGGAGGGCTACGAGCAGTACTTC. In this chain, TRBV20-1 is recombined with TRBJ2-7; TRBD2 fits 9 bases in the junction. The CDR3 measures 13 amino acids from cysteine to phenylalanine. The kept DNA is CDR3 alone, 39 bases in frame from the first base. Here V drops 5 bases and J drops 3 bases, and the junction holds 5 bases not matched to any gene. The germline V gene (reference sequence) specifies DFQATT as CDR1 and SNEGSKA as CDR2.